The 16 T cell receptor beta chains given below trace back to one sample, sequenced in a study of blood T cell repertoires in COVID-19. Sequencing used immunoSEQ multiplex PCR; TCRdb keeps in-frame clones, though not all of them. The data contain about 180,000 clones, around 87% of them singletons. The source material was peripheral blood. All receptors come from a man between 60 and 75 years old with COVID-19, enrolled during active disease.

The sample holds one count of this clone. In DNA, the CDR3 is TGTGCCAGCAGTTCCGCCTTCAGGGACTTAGATGAAAAACTGTTTTTT. This sequence encodes CASSSAFRDLDEKLFF. The gene calls are TRBV28 and TRBJ1-4; possible D gene TRBD1, 5 bases. The CDR3 is made up of 16 amino acids. Germline V gene sequence: CDR1 MDHEN, CDR2 SYDVKM. V was trimmed by 4 bases and J by 6 bases, leaving 18 bases between them.

This chain links TRBV6-5 with TRBJ2-6; the D gene is possibly TRBD2 (6 bases). Germline V gene lookup returns CDR1 MNHEY and CDR2 SVGAGI. The CDR3 loop spans 14 amino acids. Trimming took 7 bases from V and 2 from J, leaving 9 bases between them. Here the CDR3 reads CASNPGAGANVLTF. The CDR3 DNA follows: TGTGCCAGCAATCCGGGGGCTGGGGCCAACGTCCTGACTTTC.

This chain joins TRBV6-2 or TRBV6-3 and TRBJ1-5, with 10 bases identical to TRBD1. CDR1 and CDR2 from the germline V gene are MNHEY and SVGEGT. V lost 2 bases to trimming and J lost 13 bases; unmatched junction nucleotides: 8. The CDR3 extends over 14 amino acids. CDR3 DNA sequence: TGTGCCAGCAGTTACCCGGGACAGGGGAGCAATCAGCATTTT. Translated: CASSYPGQGSNQHF.

The chain combines TRBV6-5 with TRBJ1-2; 11 nucleotides match TRBD1. Germline V lookup: CDR1 MNHEY, CDR2 SVGAGI. The CDR3 runs to 15 residues. The trim removed 8 bases at V and 5 bases at J, leaving 10 bases unmatched. CDR3 nucleotide sequence: TGTGCCAGCGGGACCGGACAGGGGGCGAAATATGGCTACACCTTC. The encoded protein is CASGTGQGAKYGYTF.

The V and J genes are TRBV19 and TRBJ1-1, with 7 bases fitting TRBD1. Germline assignment: CDR1 LNHDA and CDR2 SQIVND (reference sequence). The CDR3 sequence is 14 residues long. Trimming cost V 6 bases and J 0 bases; bases outside gene matches: 4. The CDR3 DNA is TGTGCCAGTAGGCAGACAGGGATGAACACTGAAGCTTTCTTT. It yields the protein CASRQTGMNTEAFF.

This clone occurred a few times. This sequence joins TRBV9 and TRBJ2-7; the D gene is possibly TRBD1 (6 bases). Germline lookup yields CDR1 SGDLS and CDR2 YYNGEE. The CDR3 has 16 amino acids. Deletions cut 2 bases from V and 1 base from J, with 16 bases between. Here the CDR3 reads CASSVAGDIPSYEQYF. In DNA, the CDR3 is TGTGCCAGCAGCGTGGCCGGGGACATCCCGTCCTACGAGCAGTACTTC.

The rearrangement links TRBV14 to TRBJ1-3; a weak D match, TRBD1 (6 bases). The CDR3 sequence is 16 residues long. CDR1 SGHDN and CDR2 FVKESK come from the germline V gene. The ends were cut back, 1 base at V and 3 bases at J, with 13 bases in the middle. DNA of the CDR3: TGTGCCAGCAGCCAAGGTGCGGGGGCGATTGGAAACACCATATATTTT. Its protein is CASSQGAGAIGNTIYF.

The genes are TRBV19 and TRBJ2-1; a possible D gene is TRBD2 (5 bases). The V end lost 4 bases, the J end lost 1 base, and 23 bases lay between the germline ends. This CDR3 is built from 19 residues. Per germline, CDR1 LNHDA and CDR2 SQIVND (reference sequence). The CDR3 reads CASSKLRAEILGSYNEQFF. The CDR3 bases are TGTGCCAGTAGTAAGCTGAGGGCCGAGATACTAGGTTCCTACAATGAGCAGTTCTTC.

The chain combines TRBV10-3 with TRBJ2-7; 8 bases align to TRBD1. V lost 6 bases to trimming and J lost 6 bases; unmatched junction nucleotides: 13. Germline V gene lookup returns CDR1 ENHRY and CDR2 SYGVKD. The length of the CDR3 is 15 residues. CDR3 DNA: TGTGCCATCAGGAAAGGACAGGGCCCCGGGAGCGAGCAGTACTTC. Its protein product is CAIRKGQGPGSEQYF.

This chain links TRBV5-1 with TRBJ2-1, with 7 nucleotides matching TRBD2. V dropped 4 bases and J dropped 8; count of bases not matched to a gene: 9. This CDR3 region has 14 residues. Per the germline V gene, CDR1 is SGHRS and CDR2 is YFSETQ. CDR3 sequence reads: CASSQTSPLDEQFF. As DNA, the CDR3 is TGCGCCAGCAGCCAGACTAGCCCTCTGGATGAGCAGTTCTTC.

The chain joins TRBV19 to TRBJ2-7; D unclear. Deletions cut 1 base from V and 2 bases from J, with 12 bases between. This CDR3 contains 15 residues. Germline CDR1 reads LNHDA; CDR2 reads SQIVND (reference sequence). The CDR3 DNA reads TGTGCCAGTAGTATAGCCGTACAGACGGCCTACGAGCAGTACTTC. Protein sequence: CASSIAVQTAYEQYF. Full variable domain (outside the CDR3, taken from reference TRBV19 and TRBJ2-7): DGGITQSPKYLFRKEGQNVTLSCEQNLNHDAMYWYRQDPGQGLRLIYYSQIVNDFQKGDIAEGYSVSREKKESFPLTVTSAQKNPTAFYLCASSIAVQTAYEQYFGPGTRLTVT.

The rearrangement links TRBV29-1 to TRBJ1-4, with TRBD1 matching 9 bases. V gave up 2 bases and J gave up 7 bases; unmatched junction bases: 5. Germline lookup yields CDR1 SQVTM and CDR2 ANQGSEA. The CDR3 consists of 14 residues. The CDR3 loop is CSVENTGGSEKLFF. The DNA of the CDR3 is TGCAGCGTTGAAAACACAGGGGGCAGTGAAAAACTGTTTTTT.

The V call is TRBV2, the J call TRBJ1-2, with D unresolved. Germline CDR1 and CDR2: SNHLY and FYNNEI. The CDR3 contains 12 residues. Trimming removed 0 bases from V and 8 bases from J, with 7 bases in between. CDR3 DNA sequence: TGTGCCAGCAGTGAAGCGACGGGAGGCTACACCTTC. Its translation is CASSEATGGYTF.

This chain uses TRBV7-8 with TRBJ1-1; D call uncertain. Germline V gene lookup returns CDR1 SGHVS and CDR2 FQNEAQ. The CDR3 contains 14 residues. V was pared by 1 base and J by 1 base, with 7 bases between. CDR3 amino acids: CASSLGARNTEAFF. CDR3 nucleotide sequence: TGTGCCAGCAGCTTAGGGGCCAGGAACACTGAAGCTTTCTTT.

This chain connects TRBV7-2 to TRBJ1-5; perhaps TRBD1 as D (5 bases). Germline V gives CDR1 SGHTA, CDR2 FQGNSA. Trimming cost V 5 bases and J 4 bases, with 12 bases left between them. This CDR3 region has 14 residues. The CDR3 bases are TGTGCCAGCAGCCGCGGCGACAGAAATCAGCCCCAGCATTTT. Protein: CASSRGDRNQPQHF. Complete variable domain (other parts from reference TRBV7-2 and TRBJ1-5): GAGVSQSPSNKVTEKGKDVELRCDPISGHTALYWYRQSLGQGLEFLIYFQGNSAPDKSGLPSDRFSAERTGGSVSTLTIQRTQQEDSAVYLCASSRGDRNQPQHFGDGTRLSIL.

V is TRBV6-5 and J is TRBJ2-7; 7 positions agree with TRBD1. This CDR3 is 15 amino acids long. Germline values: CDR1 MNHEY, CDR2 SVGAGI. Losses at the gene ends were 4 bases for V and 5 bases for J; bases not matched to a gene: 11. CDR3 sequence reads: CASSFFTRDSNEQYF. The CDR3 DNA follows: TGTGCCAGCAGTTTTTTCACCCGGGACAGCAACGAGCAGTACTTC.